One and the same sample provided the 29 T cell receptor beta chains below, sequenced in a study of cytomegalovirus exposure and HLA in healthy donors. PCR amplification relied on 60 Vbeta primers (plus 13 Jbeta primers). The method was immunoSEQ multiplex PCR; TCRdb's version includes in-frame clones alone and lacks a portion of them. The sample holds 150,000 to 200,000 clones; around 75% are singletons and the top ten take roughly 7.6%. The sequencing sample was made of PBMCs. The receptors here all came from a woman aged 40 to 49 in good health and CMV-seropositive.

V is TRBV19 and J is TRBJ2-6; 13 bases are shared with TRBD2. CDR1 is LNHDA and CDR2 is SQIVND in the germline V gene (reference sequence). After removal of 5 bases from V and 1 base from J, the junction contained 8 bases not matched to a gene. The CDR3 totals 19 residues. CDR3 sequence reads: CASSRLAGGSVSGANVLTF. CDR3 nucleotides: TGTGCCAGTAGTCGACTAGCGGGAGGCTCTGTGTCTGGGGCCAACGTCCTGACTTTC.

As regards this clone: The junction differs from germline at one of its ends, possibly a read error. This chain links TRBV9 with TRBJ2-7; D not resolved. The CDR3 sequence is 11 residues long. CDR1 is SGDLS and CDR2 is YYNGEE in the germline V gene. The CDR3 DNA reads as TGTGCCAGCAGCGTAGGAAGAGTTTCTTTTTTC. This gives the protein CASSVGRVSFF.

The V and J genes are TRBV5-4 and TRBJ2-6; D is ambiguous. CDR3 length: 16 amino acids. Trimming left V 0 bases short and J 0 bases short, with 7 bases between. In germline, CDR1 is SGHNT, CDR2 YYREEE (reference sequence). Here the CDR3 reads CASSLAQNSGANVLTF. In nucleotides, the CDR3 is TGTGCCAGCAGCTTGGCACAGAACTCTGGGGCCAACGTCCTGACTTTC.

This chain uses TRBV11-2 with TRBJ2-3; 11 bases map to TRBD2. The CDR3 length is 18 residues. The germline V gene has CDR1 SGHAT and CDR2 FQNNGV. The J segment lost 4 bases and the V segment lost 3 bases, leaving 12 bases of the junction unmatched. The CDR3 sequence is CASSFPRTTSGNADTQYF. The DNA of the CDR3 is TGTGCCAGCAGCTTTCCCCGAACGACTAGCGGGAATGCAGATACGCAGTATTTT.

This sequence joins TRBV28 and TRBJ1-1; D unresolved. Trimming pared 3 bases from V and 7 bases from J, leaving 9 bases between. This CDR3 comprises 12 residues. Germline V CDR1 and CDR2: MDHEN, SYDVKM. CDR3 residues: CASSLGRYEAFF. CDR3 DNA sequence: TGTGCCAGCAGTTTGGGGAGGTATGAAGCTTTCTTT. The full variable domain, its missing parts supplied by reference TRBV28 and TRBJ1-1, is DVKVTQSSRYLVKRTGEKVFLECVQDMDHENMFWYRQDPGLGLRLIYFSYDVKMKEKGDIPEGYSVSREKKERFSLILESASTNQTSMYLCASSLGRYEAFFGQGTRLTVV.

This clone is a singleton in its sample. V usage is TRBV5-1 and J usage is TRBJ1-2; the D gene is possibly TRBD1 (6 bases). The CDR3 covers 17 residues. Trimming left V 4 bases short and J 3 bases short, with 22 bases between. Germline V CDR1 and CDR2: SGHRS, YFSETQ. The CDR3 loop is CASSPNSDRRRDYGYTF. CDR3 DNA sequence: TGCGCCAGCAGCCCCAATTCCGACAGGCGGCGGGACTATGGCTACACCTTC.

The chain joins TRBV19 to TRBJ2-7; D may be TRBD1 (5 bases). The CDR3 runs to 13 residues. CDR1 LNHDA and CDR2 SQIVND come from the germline V gene (reference sequence). With 1 base removed from V and 2 bases from J, the gap between germline ends came to 6 bases. The CDR3 nucleotides read TGTGCCAGTAGTATAGGGACAACCTACGAGCAGTACTTC. Its translation is CASSIGTTYEQYF.

The CDR3 DNA follows: TGTGCCAGCAGTTTGAGGCGGGAGGGCTCTTCGGGTGAGCAGTTCTTC. Its translation is CASSLRREGSSGEQFF. The chain combines TRBV28 with TRBJ2-1, with 9 bases matching TRBD2. With 3 bases clipped from V and 9 bases from J, the junction kept 12 bases outside the gene matches. This CDR3 is 16 amino acids long. Germline CDR1 reads MDHEN; CDR2 reads SYDVKM.

The chain combines TRBV13 with TRBJ2-1, with D perhaps matching TRBD2 (5 bases). CDR3 size: 12 residues. Between the trimmed V and J ends, which lost 1 base and 14 bases, there was a span of 12 bases. Germline lookup yields CDR1 PRHDT and CDR2 FYEKMQ (reference sequence). The CDR3 here is CASSLVAGEKFF. CDR3 bases: TGTGCCAGCAGCTTAGTGGCCGGGGAGAAGTTCTTC. The full variable domain, completed using reference TRBV13 and TRBJ2-1, is AAGVIQSPRHLIKEKRETATLKCYPIPRHDTVYWYQQGPGQDPQFLISFYEKMQSDKGSIPDRFSAQQFSDYHSELNMSSLELGDSALYFCASSLVAGEKFFGPGTRLTVL.

V is TRBV20-1 and J is TRBJ1-1, with D perhaps matching TRBD1 (6 bases). The CDR3 has 11 amino acids. Germline lookup yields CDR1 DFQATT and CDR2 SNEGSKA (reference sequence). The CDR3 is CRPDSNTEAFF. The CDR3 coding sequence is TGCAGACCGGACAGTAACACTGAAGCTTTCTTT.

The chain couples TRBV30 to TRBJ1-1; TRBD1 matches at 7 bases. The germline CDR1 and CDR2 sequences are GTSNPN and SVGIG (reference sequence). J gave up 1 base and V 2 bases, and 7 bases lay outside the gene matches. The CDR3 extends over 15 amino acids. CDR3 coding DNA: TGTGCCTGGAGTTCGGACAGGCGCCAGAACACTGAAGCTTTCTTT. Amino acids: CAWSSDRRQNTEAFF.

The rearrangement uses TRBV7-6 and TRBJ2-1; 9 positions agree with TRBD2. The CDR3 contains 15 residues. The germline CDR1 and CDR2 sequences are SGHVS and FNYEAQ. V dropped 1 base and J dropped 5; count of bases not matched to a gene: 3. The CDR3 loop is CASSLDAGGNNEQFF. The DNA of the CDR3 is TGTGCCAGCAGCTTAGATGCGGGAGGGAACAATGAGCAGTTCTTC.

CDR3 nucleotide sequence: TGTGCCAGCAGCTCCAGGTTTCCTGGGGCCAACGTCCTGACTTTC. It is translated as CASSSRFPGANVLTF. The chain couples TRBV27 to TRBJ2-6, with no clear D. CDR1 MNHEY and CDR2 SMNVEV come from the germline V gene (reference sequence). The ends were cut back, 6 bases at V and 2 bases at J, with 11 bases in the middle. CDR3 length equals 15 residues.

V gene TRBV28 combines with J gene TRBJ1-2; tentative D call: TRBD1 (5 bases). Germline assignment: CDR1 MDHEN and CDR2 SYDVKM. This CDR3 spans 15 amino acids. Trimming shortened V by 1 base and J by 5 bases, and 14 bases separated the two germline ends. CDR3 sequence reads: CASSLSRQGHYGYTF. The CDR3 DNA reads as TGTGCCAGCAGTTTATCCCGGCAGGGCCATTATGGCTACACCTTC.

CDR3 sequence: CASTPGGQTMNTEAFF. CDR3 nucleotide sequence: TGCGCCAGCACCCCCGGGGGGCAGACTATGAACACTGAAGCTTTCTTT. The V gene is TRBV5-1, the J gene TRBJ1-1, with a weak D call TRBD1 (6 bases). The CDR3 covers 16 residues. The V and J ends lost 6 bases and 0 bases respectively, with 18 bases between them. CDR1 is SGHRS and CDR2 is YFSETQ in the germline V gene.

V gene TRBV25-1 combines with J gene TRBJ1-1; TRBD1 agrees at 8 bases. CDR1 and CDR2 from the germline V gene are MGHDK and SYGVNS. CDR3 length: 15 amino acids. J gave up 5 bases and V 2 bases, and 7 bases lay outside the gene matches. The chain's CDR3 is CASSETRQGWTEAFF. The DNA for the CDR3 is TGTGCCAGCAGTGAAACCCGACAGGGGTGGACTGAAGCTTTCTTT.

As concerns this clone: Different DNA sequences within this sample yield the same CDR3. The chain couples TRBV28 to TRBJ1-2, with a possible D match to TRBD1 (6 bases). The V end was cut by 6 bases, the J end by 7 bases, with 12 bases between. The germline V gene encodes CDR1 MDHEN and CDR2 SYDVKM. The length of the CDR3 is 12 residues. CDR3 region: CASSRTGFGYTF. CDR3 DNA sequence: TGTGCCAGCAGCCGAACAGGGTTTGGCTACACCTTC.

The chain joins TRBV27 to TRBJ1-2, with 10 nucleotides matching TRBD1. The CDR3 is made up of 14 amino acids. V shed 5 bases, J shed 8 bases, and the junction held 8 bases outside the gene matches. Germline CDR1 and CDR2: MNHEY and SMNVEV (reference sequence). Here the CDR3 reads CASSPPGTGEGYTF. CDR3 in DNA: TGTGCCAGCAGTCCCCCAGGGACAGGGGAAGGCTACACCTTC.

The chain is built from TRBV30 and TRBJ1-4; 10 nucleotides match TRBD1. The CDR3 is made up of 14 amino acids. Losses at the gene ends were 1 base for V and 7 bases for J; bases not matched to a gene: 3. Per germline, CDR1 GTSNPN and CDR2 SVGIG (reference sequence). The CDR3 protein is CAWSAGQGGEKLFF. As DNA, the CDR3 is TGTGCCTGGAGTGCTGGACAGGGGGGTGAAAAACTGTTTTTT.

The J gene is TRBJ2-3, the V gene TRBV5-1, with 13 bases aligning to TRBD2. Germline V gene lookup returns CDR1 SGHRS and CDR2 YFSETQ. This CDR3 comprises 16 residues. V trimming: 5 bases; J trimming: 1 base; junction bases outside the gene matches: 4. CDR3 loop: CASSRTSGGGTDTQYF. Written as DNA, the CDR3 is TGCGCCAGCAGTCGGACTAGCGGGGGAGGCACAGATACGCAGTATTTT. Full variable domain (rest looked up from reference TRBV5-1 and TRBJ2-3): KAGVTQTPRYLIKTRGQQVTLSCSPISGHRSVSWYQQTPGQGLQFLFEYFSETQRNKGNFPGRFSGRQFSNSRSEMNVSTLELGDSALYLCASSRTSGGGTDTQYFGPGTRLTVL.

This chain uses TRBV2 with TRBJ2-7; perhaps TRBD2 as D (5 bases). V lost 7 bases to trimming and J lost 4 bases, with 11 bases between them. Germline CDR1 SNHLY, CDR2 FYNNEI. This CDR3 comprises 12 residues. CDR3 protein: CASNRERYEQYF. The DNA of the CDR3 is TGTGCCAGCAATCGAGAGCGGTACGAGCAGTACTTC. The full variable domain, in which reference TRBV2 and TRBJ2-7 provide the parts outside the CDR3, is EPEVTQTPSHQVTQMGQEVILRCVPISNHLYFYWYRQILGQKVEFLVSFYNNEISEKSEIFDDQFSVERPDGSNFTLKIRSTKLEDSAMYFCASNRERYEQYFGPGTRLTVT.

This clone was seen once. V and J are TRBV19 and TRBJ1-2; 9 nucleotides line up with TRBD1. With V trimmed by 5 bases and J by 1 base, 8 bases remained unmatched. Germline CDR1 is LNHDA and CDR2 is SQIVND (reference sequence). CDR3 length equals 16 residues. CDR3: CASSARRDRVNYGYTF. The DNA of the CDR3 is TGTGCCAGTAGTGCGCGCCGGGACAGGGTTAACTATGGCTACACCTTC.

This clone occurred a few times. The chain employs TRBV28 and TRBJ2-7; a weak D match, TRBD2 (7 bases). V lost 6 bases and J lost 6, with 18 bases in between. The CDR3 has 14 residues. Germline V CDR1 and CDR2: MDHEN, SYDVKM. CDR3 protein: CASRGAGREGEQYF. The CDR3 DNA reads as TGTGCCAGCAGGGGGGCGGGAAGGGAGGGCGAGCAGTACTTC.

This sequence joins TRBV28 and TRBJ2-7, with 10 bases lining up with TRBD2. The V segment lost 7 bases and the J segment 1 base; nucleotides outside the gene matches: 10. The CDR3 length is 16 residues. CDR1 and CDR2 (germline): MDHEN, SYDVKM. The CDR3 sequence is CASTPRGSGRSYEQYF. The CDR3 bases are TGTGCCAGCACCCCGAGGGGTAGCGGGAGGTCCTACGAGCAGTACTTC.

The chain carries TRBV6-5 and TRBJ1-2; D possibly corresponds to TRBD1 (5 bases). Per germline, CDR1 MNHEY and CDR2 SVGAGI. The CDR3 has 14 residues. V was trimmed by 1 base and J by 6 bases, leaving 12 bases between them. CDR3 residues: CASSYLGIGDGYTF. The CDR3 DNA reads TGTGCCAGCAGTTACTTGGGAATAGGGGATGGCTACACCTTC.

The chain has TRBV5-4 and TRBJ2-4, with no clear D. CDR1 is SGHNT, CDR2 YYREEE, per germline (reference sequence). Trimming took off 0 bases at V and 6 bases at J, with 7 bases between the two ends. The CDR3 consists of 13 residues. The CDR3, as DNA: TGTGCCAGCAGCTTGGACAGTTCAAACATTCAGTACTTC. Protein sequence: CASSLDSSNIQYF.

The chain links TRBV7-2 to TRBJ2-7; D is perhaps TRBD1 (6 bases). The CDR3 loop spans 16 amino acids. The germline V and J ends were trimmed by 0 bases and 0 bases, with 12 bases remaining between them. The V gene's germline CDR1 is SGHTA and CDR2 FQGNSA. CDR3: CASSLASTGLSYEQYF. In nucleotides, the CDR3 is TGTGCCAGCAGCTTAGCATCGACAGGCCTCTCCTACGAGCAGTACTTC.

The V and J genes are TRBV27 and TRBJ2-1; 9 bases match TRBD2. The CDR3 is made up of 18 amino acids. Germline CDR1 and CDR2: MNHEY and SMNVEV (reference sequence). J gave up 0 bases and V 7 bases, and 13 bases lay outside the gene matches. The CDR3 bases are TGTGCCAGCACCCCGAGGGGGAATAGCGGGAGCTCCTACAATGAGCAGTTCTTC. Translating gives CASTPRGNSGSSYNEQFF.

The chain uses TRBV5-1 and TRBJ2-5; D is perhaps TRBD1 (6 bases). The CDR3 has 16 amino acids. Germline V lookup: CDR1 SGHRS, CDR2 YFSETQ. Trimming took 3 bases from V and 2 from J, leaving 17 bases between them. Written as DNA, the CDR3 is TGCGCCAGCAGCTGGGCACAGGGTCGGACGCAAGAGACCCAGTACTTC. Protein sequence: CASSWAQGRTQETQYF.